Listed here are 8 T cell receptor beta chains from one sample, sequenced in a study of blood T cell repertoires in COVID-19. The table came from immunoSEQ multiplex PCR; TCRdb's copy has only in-frame clones and leaves some out. The sample has 250,000 or so clones, over 70% seen once; the top ten hold around 3.2%. The sample taken for sequencing was PBMCs or T cells enriched from blood (not recorded which). The receptors originated from a woman aged 40-49 years who had been exposed to COVID-19.

J is TRBJ2-1 and V is TRBV7-2, with D unclear. V gave up 3 bases and J gave up 9 bases, with 9 bases separating them. Germline values: CDR1 SGHTA, CDR2 FQGNSA. The CDR3 sequence is 12 residues long. Written as DNA, the CDR3 is TGTGCCAGCAGCTTTTCGCGCGGTGAGCAGTTCTTC. It yields the protein CASSFSRGEQFF.

This chain joins TRBV9 and TRBJ2-3; 7 nucleotides match TRBD1. Germline V CDR1 and CDR2: SGDLS, YYNGEE. J was trimmed by 1 base and V by 0 bases; bases with no gene match: 2. The CDR3 contains 15 residues. CDR3 residues: CASSVEGGGTDTQYF. In DNA form, the CDR3 reads TGTGCCAGCAGCGTAGAAGGGGGCGGCACAGATACGCAGTATTTT. The full variable domain, its missing parts supplied by reference TRBV9 and TRBJ2-3, is DSGVTQTPKHLITATGQRVTLRCSPRSGDLSVYWYQQSLDQGLQFLIQYYNGEERAKGNILERFSAQQFPDLHSELNLSSLELGDSALYFCASSVEGGGTDTQYFGPGTRLTVL.

The chain couples TRBV19 to TRBJ1-2; 8 bases are shared with TRBD1. The CDR3 runs 17 residues. V trimming: 3 bases; J trimming: 4 bases; junction bases outside the gene matches: 13. Germline-derived CDR1 and CDR2 are LNHDA and SQIVND (reference sequence). The chain's CDR3 is CASSIPRGQGAAYGYTF. CDR3 sequence (DNA): TGTGCCAGTAGTATCCCCCGGGGGCAGGGGGCAGCCTATGGCTACACCTTC.

The sample holds one count of this clone. This CDR3 reads CATSRDSGRGSFGTQYF. The CDR3 DNA reads TGTGCCACCAGCAGAGATAGTGGACGGGGGTCCTTTGGGACCCAGTACTTC. The V gene is TRBV15, the J gene TRBJ2-5, with D possibly TRBD2 on 6 matching bases. Germline assignment: CDR1 LNHNV and CDR2 YYDKDF (reference sequence). This CDR3 spans 17 amino acids. V shed 0 bases and J shed 7 bases, with 21 bases lying between them.

The chain is built from TRBV28 and TRBJ1-2; maybe TRBD1 (5 bases). There are 14 residues in the CDR3. Germline CDR1 and CDR2: MDHEN and SYDVKM. Trimming removed 3 bases from V and 3 bases from J, with 11 bases in between. CDR3 DNA: TGTGCCAGCAGTTTTTTTCAGGGTGACTATGGCTACACCTTC. Protein: CASSFFQGDYGYTF.

A remark on this clone: One end of the junction varies from germline; a read error may be responsible. The chain couples TRBV7-7 to TRBJ2-5; unclear D gene. The CDR3 contains 13 residues. From germline, CDR1 is SSHAT and CDR2 FNYEAQ (reference sequence). CDR3 DNA: TGTGCTAGCAGCTTAGTGGAGCAAGAGACCCAGTACTTC. The encoded protein is CASSLVEQETQYF. The entire variable domain, with the rest obtained from reference TRBV7-7 and TRBJ2-5, is as follows: GAGVSQSPRYKVTKRGQDVTLRCDPISSHATLYWYQQALGQGPEFLTYFNYEAQPDKSGLPSDRFSAERPEGSISTLTIQRTEQRDSAMYRCASSLVEQETQYFGPGTRLLVL.

This chain connects TRBV30 to TRBJ2-7; D not resolved. The CDR3 loop spans 11 amino acids. Germline CDR1 is GTSNPN and CDR2 is SVGIG (reference sequence). Between the trimmed V and J ends, which lost 2 bases and 4 bases, there was a span of 6 bases. CDR3 region: CAWSSGYEQYV. The CDR3 nucleotides are TGTGCCTGGAGTTCCGGGTACGAGCAGTACGTC.

The chain combines TRBV14 with TRBJ1-1, with D tentatively TRBD1 (5 bases). CDR1 SGHDN and CDR2 FVKESK come from the germline V gene. V gave up 5 bases and J gave up 4 bases, with 11 bases separating them. The CDR3 sequence is 13 residues long. The CDR3 nucleotides are TGTGCCAGCAGCAGGGACTACCCCACTGAAGCTTTCTTT. As protein: CASSRDYPTEAFF.